The clone carrying this T cell receptor beta chain was seen repeatedly, ten times or more. The data stem from a study of blood T cell repertoires in COVID-19. Profiled with immunoSEQ multiplex PCR; TCRdb holds only in-frame clones, not every one. Of approximately 240,000 clones in the sample, roughly 84% were seen once. Germline-derived CDR1 and CDR2 are GTSNPN and SVGIG (reference sequence). Trimming took 5 bases from V and 4 from J; bases not matched to a gene: 11. The CDR3 sequence is 15 residues long. The rearrangement joins TRBV30 to TRBJ1-1, with 9 bases fitting TRBD1. Source material: peripheral blood. The clonotype originates from a woman between 35 and 50 years old with active or convalescent COVID-19. CDR3 sequence (DNA): TGTGCCTGGGATACCGGGACAGGGCTTGTCACTGAAGCTTTCTTT. It codes for CAWDTGTGLVTEAFF.